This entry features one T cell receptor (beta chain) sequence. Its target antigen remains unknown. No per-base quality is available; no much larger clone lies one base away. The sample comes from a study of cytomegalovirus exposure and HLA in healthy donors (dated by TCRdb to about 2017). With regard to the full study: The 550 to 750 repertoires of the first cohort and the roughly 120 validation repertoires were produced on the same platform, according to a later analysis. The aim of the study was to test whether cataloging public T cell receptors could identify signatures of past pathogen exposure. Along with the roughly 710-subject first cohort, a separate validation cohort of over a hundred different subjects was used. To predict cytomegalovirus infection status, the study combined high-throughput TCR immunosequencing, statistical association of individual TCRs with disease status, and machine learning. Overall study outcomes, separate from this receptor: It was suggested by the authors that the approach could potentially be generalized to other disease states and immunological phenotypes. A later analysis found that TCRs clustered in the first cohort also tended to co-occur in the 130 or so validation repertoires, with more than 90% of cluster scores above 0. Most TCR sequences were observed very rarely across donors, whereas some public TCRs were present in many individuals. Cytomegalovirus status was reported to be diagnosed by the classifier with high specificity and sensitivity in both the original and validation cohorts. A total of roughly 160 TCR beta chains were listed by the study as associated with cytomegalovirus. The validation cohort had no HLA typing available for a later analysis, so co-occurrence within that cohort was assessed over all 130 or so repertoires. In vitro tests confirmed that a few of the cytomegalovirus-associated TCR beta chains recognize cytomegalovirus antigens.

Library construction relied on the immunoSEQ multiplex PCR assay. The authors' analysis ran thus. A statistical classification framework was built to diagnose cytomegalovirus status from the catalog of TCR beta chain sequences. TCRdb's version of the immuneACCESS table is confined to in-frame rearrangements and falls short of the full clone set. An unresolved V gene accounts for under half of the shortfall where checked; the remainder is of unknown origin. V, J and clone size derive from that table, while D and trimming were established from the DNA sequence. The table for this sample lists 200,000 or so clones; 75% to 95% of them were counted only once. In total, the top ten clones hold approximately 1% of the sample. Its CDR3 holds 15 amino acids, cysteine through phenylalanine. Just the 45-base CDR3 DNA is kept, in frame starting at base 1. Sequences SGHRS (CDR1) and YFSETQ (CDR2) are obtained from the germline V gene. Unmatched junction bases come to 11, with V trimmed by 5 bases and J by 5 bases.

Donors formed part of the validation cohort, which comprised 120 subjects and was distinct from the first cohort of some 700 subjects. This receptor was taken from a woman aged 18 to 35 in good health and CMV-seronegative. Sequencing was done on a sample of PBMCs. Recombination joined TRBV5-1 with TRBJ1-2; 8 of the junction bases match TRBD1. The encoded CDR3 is CASRLQGAEVYGYTF. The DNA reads TGCGCCAGCAGGTTGCAGGGGGCGGAAGTATATGGCTACACCTTC.